The next 21 T cell receptor beta chains were all read from a single sample in a study of blood T cell repertoires in COVID-19. The repertoire was sequenced with immunoSEQ multiplex PCR; TCRdb's copy has only in-frame clones and lacks some. This sample has some 250,000 clones, with approximately 86% found just once. The sequenced sample was PBMCs or T cells enriched from blood (not recorded which). Receptor source: a middle-aged woman with acute COVID-19.

The rearrangement joins TRBV14 to TRBJ1-5; tentatively, D is TRBD1 (6 bases). Per the germline V gene, CDR1 is SGHDN and CDR2 is FVKESK. Deletions cut 2 bases from V and 9 bases from J, with 20 bases between. The CDR3 is made up of 16 amino acids. In DNA form, the CDR3 reads TGTGCCAGCAGCCAAAATCAGGGGATCGTATGTCGGCCCCAGCATTTT. Its protein product is CASSQNQGIVCRPQHF.

The J gene is TRBJ2-1, the V gene TRBV5-1; 8 bases align to TRBD1. The V gene's germline CDR1 is SGHRS and CDR2 YFSETQ. J gave up 9 bases and V 0 bases, and 8 bases lay outside the gene matches. CDR3 length: 15 residues. The CDR3 sequence: CASSLVVQGAGEQFF. For the CDR3, the DNA is TGCGCCAGCAGCTTGGTGGTTCAGGGGGCGGGTGAGCAGTTCTTC.

The V and J genes are TRBV7-6 and TRBJ2-7; 12 nucleotides match TRBD2. Germline CDR1 SGHVS, CDR2 FNYEAQ. The CDR3 runs 17 residues. Unmatched junction bases numbered 9, after V lost 4 bases and J lost 2 bases. Here the CDR3 DNA reads TGTGCCAGCAGCTCCGGACTAGCGGGAACCATCCCCTACGAGCAGTACTTC. Translated: CASSSGLAGTIPYEQYF.

The chain carries TRBV6-5 and TRBJ1-2, with TRBD1 matching 8 bases. The trim removed 5 bases at V and 3 bases at J, leaving 5 bases unmatched. CDR1 is MNHEY and CDR2 is SVGAGI in the germline V gene. The CDR3 spans 14 residues. The CDR3 loop reads CASSKDRAYYGYTF. The CDR3 DNA sequence: TGTGCCAGCAGTAAGGACAGGGCCTACTATGGCTACACCTTC.

V usage is TRBV14 and J usage is TRBJ2-7; D is perhaps TRBD2 (6 bases). The V end was cut by 0 bases, the J end by 2 bases, with 11 bases between. CDR1 is SGHDN and CDR2 is FVKESK in the germline V gene. The CDR3 totals 15 residues. This CDR3 reads CASSQEVAATYEQYF. Here the CDR3 DNA reads TGTGCCAGCAGCCAAGAGGTAGCGGCGACCTACGAGCAGTACTTC.

This chain joins TRBV4-1 and TRBJ2-2, with D maybe TRBD2 (6 bases). Per the germline V gene, CDR1 is MGHRA and CDR2 is YSYEKL. This CDR3 has 16 residues. The V gene lost 1 base and the J gene lost 4 bases, with 13 bases spanning the gap. This chain's CDR3 is CASSQGLGGVTGELFF. DNA for the CDR3: TGCGCCAGCAGCCAAGGATTGGGCGGGGTCACCGGGGAGCTGTTTTTT.

This chain links TRBV5-1 with TRBJ1-5, with D hard to call. Germline-derived CDR1 and CDR2 are SGHRS and YFSETQ. Trimming took 1 base from V and 2 from J, leaving 7 bases between them. The CDR3 totals 14 residues. CDR3 bases: TGCGCCAGCAGCTTGTATAGTGGCAATCAGCCCCAGCATTTT. As protein: CASSLYSGNQPQHF. Full variable domain (remainder filled in from reference TRBV5-1 and TRBJ1-5): KAGVTQTPRYLIKTRGQQVTLSCSPISGHRSVSWYQQTPGQGLQFLFEYFSETQRNKGNFPGRFSGRQFSNSRSEMNVSTLELGDSALYLCASSLYSGNQPQHFGDGTRLSIL.

CDR3 DNA sequence: TGCAGCGCCCTGACAGGGAGGCATGGCTACACCTTC. Its translation is CSALTGRHGYTF. This sequence joins TRBV29-1 and TRBJ1-2; TRBD1 matches 7 bases. Germline CDR1 and CDR2: SQVTM and ANQGSEA. The V gene end was trimmed by 7 bases and the J gene end by 6 bases; junction bases not matched to a gene: 8. The CDR3 is made up of 12 amino acids.

This rearrangement joins TRBV2 to TRBJ2-7; the match to TRBD1 covers 10 bases. This CDR3 comprises 15 residues. Germline CDR1 and CDR2: SNHLY and FYNNEI. With 8 bases clipped from V and 5 bases from J, the junction kept 12 bases outside the gene matches. CDR3 nucleotides: TGTGCCAGCGGACCGCGTGACAGGGGGCCCCACGAGCAGTACTTC. Translating it yields CASGPRDRGPHEQYF.

The chain links TRBV30 to TRBJ1-2; TRBD1 agrees at 7 bases. V lost 3 bases to trimming and J lost 7 bases; unmatched junction nucleotides: 11. The CDR3 covers 14 residues. The V gene's germline CDR1 is GTSNPN and CDR2 SVGIG (reference sequence). The CDR3 spells CAWRAGTDFLGYTF. In nucleotides, the CDR3 is TGTGCCTGGAGGGCCGGGACAGATTTTCTTGGCTACACCTTC.

As concerns this clone: This specimen includes other DNA sequences encoding the same CDR3. The gene calls are TRBV5-1 and TRBJ1-1; D unclear. Trimming removed 0 bases from V and 1 base from J, with 4 bases in between. The CDR3 consists of 13 residues. Germline loops: CDR1 SGHRS, CDR2 YFSETQ. CDR3 DNA sequence: TGCGCCAGCAGCTTGGGTAAGAACACTGAAGCTTTCTTT. Translating it yields CASSLGKNTEAFF.

V and J are TRBV6-5 and TRBJ1-2; no firm D call. Germline values: CDR1 MNHEY, CDR2 SVGAGI. The CDR3 extends over 14 amino acids. V lost 5 bases, J lost 2 bases, and 12 bases lay in between. CDR3 residues: CASSIGQPNYGYTF. CDR3 DNA sequence: TGTGCCAGCAGTATTGGGCAGCCAAACTATGGCTACACCTTC.

This chain links TRBV4-2 with TRBJ2-3, with 10 bases identical to TRBD2. Unmatched junction bases numbered 6, after V lost 0 bases and J lost 6 bases. This CDR3 contains 16 residues. CDR1 and CDR2 from the germline V gene are LGHNA and YNFKEQ. This CDR3 reads CASSQDLSSGGDTQYF. The CDR3 bases are TGTGCCAGCAGCCAAGATCTTAGTAGCGGGGGGGATACGCAGTATTTT.

The chain has TRBV5-4 and TRBJ1-2; no clear D gene. This CDR3 comprises 14 residues. Germline V gene lookup returns CDR1 SGHNT and CDR2 YYREEE (reference sequence). V lost 4 bases, J lost 6 bases, and 16 bases lay in between. CDR3 residues: CASSPDSTSHGYTF. In DNA form, the CDR3 reads TGTGCCAGCAGCCCAGACTCTACCAGTCATGGCTACACCTTC.

CDR3 region: CASKAGQGSYEQYF. The CDR3 coding sequence is TGTGCCAGCAAAGCGGGACAGGGTTCCTACGAGCAGTACTTC. This chain joins TRBV6-5 and TRBJ2-7; 9 nucleotides line up with TRBD1. The CDR3 has 14 amino acids. With V trimmed by 7 bases and J by 1 base, 5 bases remained unmatched. Germline CDR1 reads MNHEY; CDR2 reads SVGAGI.

The V and J genes are TRBV9 and TRBJ1-4, with D perhaps matching TRBD1 (6 bases). CDR3 length: 15 amino acids. The ends were cut back, 0 bases at V and 4 bases at J, with 10 bases in the middle. Germline CDR1 is SGDLS and CDR2 is YYNGEE. CDR3: CASSVDDRYNEKLFF. The CDR3 coding sequence is TGTGCCAGCAGCGTAGACGACAGGTATAATGAAAAACTGTTTTTT.

The chain recombines TRBV18 with TRBJ2-1, with 8 bases identical to TRBD2. The V segment lost 6 bases and the J segment 4 bases; nucleotides outside the gene matches: 8. Germline CDR1 KGHSH, CDR2 LQKENI. This CDR3 spans 15 amino acids. For the CDR3, the DNA is TGTGCCAGCTCGTTAAACGGGGGGGTATACAATGAGCAGTTCTTC. Encoded protein: CASSLNGGVYNEQFF. Full variable domain (remainder filled in from reference TRBV18 and TRBJ2-1): NAGVMQNPRHLVRRRGQEARLRCSPMKGHSHVYWYRQLPEEGLKFMVYLQKENIIDESGMPKERFSAEFPKEGPSILRIQQVVRGDSAAYFCASSLNGGVYNEQFFGPGTRLTVL.

The chain recombines TRBV3-1 (or the pseudogene TRBV3-2) with TRBJ2-7; 11 bases line up with TRBD1. J lost 4 bases, V lost 0 bases, and 14 bases had no gene match. CDR3 length equals 19 residues. Germline values: CDR1 LGHDT, CDR2 YNNKEL (reference sequence). For the CDR3, the DNA is TGTGCCAGCAGCCAAGATTTTGGGACAGGGGGTCTTCCGAATTACGAGCAGTACTTC. Residues: CASSQDFGTGGLPNYEQYF.

This clone was detected a few times. The rearrangement uses TRBV12-3 or TRBV12-4 and TRBJ1-1; no firm D call. V lost 6 bases, J lost 3 bases, and 8 bases lay in between. The CDR3 is 12 residues long. This chain's CDR3 is CASSLSDTEAFF. The DNA of the CDR3 is TGTGCCAGCAGCCTGTCGGACACTGAAGCTTTCTTT.

The rearrangement uses TRBV6-5 and TRBJ2-3, with 10 bases identical to TRBD2. Per the germline V gene, CDR1 is MNHEY and CDR2 is SVGAGI. Trimming cost V 4 bases and J 3 bases; bases outside gene matches: 4. The CDR3 covers 15 residues. CDR3 region: CASSSSGSGTDTQYF. The CDR3 coding sequence is TGTGCCAGCAGTTCTAGCGGGAGTGGGACAGATACGCAGTATTTT.

A few counts support this clone. V is TRBV30 and J is TRBJ1-5; weak D call: TRBD1 (6 bases). V gave up 0 bases and J gave up 7 bases, with 10 bases separating them. The CDR3 sequence is 13 residues long. The germline V gene encodes CDR1 GTSNPN and CDR2 SVGIG (reference sequence). Written as DNA, the CDR3 is TGTGCCTGGAGTGTTGGGGGGGGCCAGCCCCAGCATTTT. Amino acid sequence: CAWSVGGGQPQHF.